Below are 4 T cell receptor beta chains sequenced from a single sample in a study of T cell responses to AZD1222 COVID-19 vaccine. Here immunoSEQ multiplex PCR was the method, and the copy in TCRdb shows in-frame clones only, minus some. The sample yields 35,000 to 45,000 clones, approximately 80% seen once. This material consisted of peripheral blood, taken 28 days after the second AZD1222 dose. The receptor set was obtained from an adult who received the AZD1222 COVID-19 vaccine.

The chain couples TRBV3-1 (or the pseudogene TRBV3-2) to TRBJ2-2, with a tentative D call TRBD2 (6 bases). Germline V gives CDR1 LGHDT, CDR2 YNNKEL (reference sequence). Trimming shortened V by 4 bases and J by 2 bases, and 11 bases separated the two germline ends. The CDR3 contains 15 residues. CDR3 region: CASSPAGVNTGELFF. The CDR3 DNA reads as TGTGCCAGCAGCCCAGCGGGTGTAAACACCGGGGAGCTGTTTTTT.

The V gene is TRBV19, the J gene TRBJ2-1, with D hard to call. Trimming removed 0 bases at V and 0 bases at J, with 15 bases between. Germline lookup yields CDR1 LNHDA and CDR2 SQIVND (reference sequence). The CDR3 covers 18 residues. The CDR3 DNA follows: TGTGCCAGTAGTATAGATCGGCGGAAGCGCAGCTCCTACAATGAGCAGTTCTTC. Its translation is CASSIDRRKRSSYNEQFF. Looking up the rest from reference TRBV19 and TRBJ2-1 gives the full variable domain: DGGITQSPKYLFRKEGQNVTLSCEQNLNHDAMYWYRQDPGQGLRLIYYSQIVNDFQKGDIAEGYSVSREKKESFPLTVTSAQKNPTAFYLCASSIDRRKRSSYNEQFFGPGTRLTVL.

This chain links TRBV19 with TRBJ2-7; TRBD2 agrees at 8 bases. Per the germline V gene, CDR1 is LNHDA and CDR2 is SQIVND (reference sequence). Trimming removed 4 bases from V and 0 bases from J; junction bases left unmatched: 5. The CDR3 is 15 residues long. The CDR3 is CASSRVAGSSYEQYF. In nucleotides, the CDR3 is TGTGCCAGTAGTAGAGTAGCGGGGTCCTCCTACGAGCAGTACTTC.

The J gene is TRBJ1-2, the V gene TRBV15; perhaps TRBD1 as D (6 bases). With 8 bases removed from V and 7 bases from J, the gap between germline ends came to 20 bases. Germline V CDR1 and CDR2: LNHNV, YYDKDF (reference sequence). CDR3 size: 14 residues. CDR3 coding DNA: TGTGCCACCTCTTTGGACGGGGGGCGCGGTGGCTACACCTTC. Amino acids: CATSLDGGRGGYTF.